Listed below are T cell receptor beta chains from one sample, sequenced in a study of cytomegalovirus exposure and HLA in healthy donors. Clones were sequenced by immunoSEQ multiplex PCR, and TCRdb holds only the in-frame ones, with some missing. Here the sample spans fewer than 250,000 clones, about nine tenths being singletons. Input material: PBMCs. These receptors came from a woman aged 18-29 years in good health and CMV-seropositive. The CDR3 runs from the conserved cysteine through the conserved F or W. The D gene is left open where the match is weak. Only part of the rows carry a size: once, few, many, or a class if the clone is expanded.

J | V | D | size | CDR3 | DNA
TRBJ2-6 | TRBV5-6 | - | - | CASSLGGPSGANVLTF | TGTGCCAGCAGCTTAGGAGGCCCCTCTGGGGCCAACGTCCTGACTTTC
TRBJ2-1 | TRBV11-2 | TRBD1 | - | CASSFGTGNNEQFF | TGTGCCAGCAGCTTTGGGACAGGTAACAATGAGCAGTTCTTC
TRBJ2-1 | TRBV27 | TRBD1 | - | CASQGQGYNEQFF | TGTGCCAGCCAGGGACAGGGATACAATGAGCAGTTCTTC
TRBJ2-2 | TRBV7-2 | - | - | CASSLWGEHTGELFF | TGTGCCAGCAGCTTATGGGGCGAACACACCGGGGAGCTGTTTTTT
TRBJ2-1 | TRBV9 | TRBD2 | few | CASSVEGEGRSEQFF | TGTGCCAGCAGCGTAGAAGGGGAGGGTCGGTCTGAGCAGTTCTTC
TRBJ2-1 | TRBV4-1 | TRBD2 | - | CASSPSGSGNEQFF | TGCGCCAGCAGCCCGAGCGGGAGTGGGAATGAGCAGTTCTTC
TRBJ1-5 | TRBV19 | - | - | CASSIGSQPQHF | TGTGCCAGTAGTATAGGTTCACAGCCCCAGCATTTT
TRBJ2-3 | TRBV25-1 | TRBD1 | - | CASSDDSGTGKDTDTQYF | TGTGCCAGCAGTGACGACTCCGGGACAGGGAAAGACACAGATACGCAGTATTTT
TRBJ2-5 | TRBV18 | TRBD2 | - | CASSPPGLIQETQYF | TGTGCCAGCTCACCACCGGGACTAATCCAAGAGACCCAGTACTTC
TRBJ1-1 | TRBV7-9 | - | - | CASSLDLYEAFF | TGTGCCAGCAGCTTAGATCTCTACGAGGCTTTCTTT
TRBJ2-2 | TRBV7-6 | TRBD1 | - | CASSLARGGWGQGRTGELFF | TGTGCCAGCAGCTTAGCGAGAGGAGGTTGGGGACAGGGACGGACCGGGGAGCTGTTTTTT
TRBJ2-2 | TRBV4-1 | - | once | CASSQRASVNTGELFF | TGCGCCAGCAGCCAAAGGGCTAGCGTGAACACCGGGGAGCTGTTTTTT
TRBJ1-2 | TRBV29-1 | TRBD1 | - | CSVETGANYGYTF | TGCAGCGTTGAGACAGGGGCTAACTATGGCTACACCTTC
TRBJ1-1 | TRBV6-5 | TRBD1 | - | CASRRGDRGTEAFF | TGTGCCAGCAGGAGGGGAGACAGGGGCACTGAAGCTTTCTTT
TRBJ2-1 | TRBV5-8 | - | - | CASSLNLGASYNEQFF | TGTGCCAGCAGCTTGAATCTAGGTGCGTCCTACAATGAGCAGTTCTTC
TRBJ2-7 | TRBV7-9 | - | - | CASVRGAANEQYF | TGTGCCAGCGTACGGGGGGCGGCTAACGAGCAGTACTTC
TRBJ2-7 | TRBV11-2 | - | - | CASSSHPDPGQDSYEQYF | TGTGCCAGCAGCTCCCACCCCGATCCGGGACAAGATTCTTACGAGCAGTACTTC
TRBJ2-7 | TRBV7-9 | TRBD2 | - | CASSSGLAGVYEQYF | TGTGCCAGCAGCTCGGGACTAGCGGGAGTCTACGAGCAGTACTTC
TRBJ1-1 | TRBV7-9 | - | - | CASSLIGTQDTEAFF | TGTGCCAGCAGCTTAATAGGGACACAGGACACTGAAGCTTTCTTT
TRBJ2-2 | TRBV27 | TRBD2 | - | CASSPRPRTSGRVYTGELFF | TGTGCCAGCAGTCCCAGACCTCGGACTAGCGGGAGGGTATACACCGGGGAGCTGTTTTTT
TRBJ2-7 | TRBV9 | TRBD1 | - | CASSFTGAHEQYF | TGTGCCAGCAGCTTCACAGGGGCCCACGAGCAGTACTTC
TRBJ1-5 | TRBV4-1 | - | - | CASSHTGFGQPQHF | TGCGCCAGCAGCCACACAGGTTTTGGTCAGCCCCAGCATTTT
TRBJ1-1 | TRBV27 | TRBD1 | - | CASSLRGQGWMNTEAFF | TGTGCCAGCAGTTTGCGGGGACAGGGGTGGATGAACACTGAAGCTTTCTTT
TRBJ1-2 | TRBV27 | - | - | CASSRRGGDGYTF | TGTGCCAGCAGCCGGCGAGGGGGGGATGGCTACACCTTC
TRBJ2-3 | TRBV19 | TRBD1 | - | CASTPRDRALKTQYF | TGTGCCAGTACCCCGAGGGACAGGGCCCTTAAGACGCAGTATTTT
TRBJ2-7 | TRBV7-2 | TRBD1 | once | CASSRWTGGVHEQYF | TGTGCCAGCAGCCGATGGACAGGGGGCGTCCACGAGCAGTACTTC
TRBJ2-7 | TRBV9 | - | - | CASSQEGETGRLSYF | TGTGCCAGCAGTCAAGAGGGGGAAACAGGGAGACTCTCGTACTTC
TRBJ1-2 | TRBV5-8 | - | - | CASSFSSSGGGYTF | TGTGCCAGCAGCTTTTCGTCGTCGGGAGGTGGCTACACCTTC
TRBJ1-3 | TRBV28 | - | - | CASTSVSGSLLLFGNTIYF | TGTGCCAGCACTAGCGTTTCGGGGAGTCTCCTGCTCTTTGGAAACACCATATATTTT
TRBJ1-2 | TRBV27 | TRBD1 | - | CASSSDRGRASGYTF | TGTGCCAGCAGTTCAGACAGGGGGCGCGCGAGCGGCTACACCTTC
TRBJ1-4 | TRBV5-1 | - | - | CASSYRAGGTTNEKLFF | TGCGCCAGCAGCTATAGGGCGGGGGGCACAACTAATGAAAAACTGTTTTTT
TRBJ1-2 | TRBV27 | - | few | CASARPGGNYGYTF | TGTGCCAGCGCTCGTCCCGGGGGGAACTATGGCTACACCTTC
TRBJ2-5 | TRBV12-5 | - | - | CASGLVPPGETQYF | TGTGCTAGTGGTTTGGTACCGCCGGGGGAGACCCAGTACTTC
TRBJ2-1 | TRBV30 | - | - | CAWSLGGANEQFF | TGTGCCTGGAGTCTCGGAGGCGCGAACGAGCAGTTCTTC
TRBJ2-1 | TRBV30 | TRBD2 | - | CAWRTGLAGYNEQFF | TGTGCCTGGAGAACTGGGTTAGCGGGGTACAATGAGCAGTTCTTC
TRBJ1-2 | TRBV18 | TRBD1 | once | CASSLSQGADRYGYTF | TGTGCCAGCTCACTTTCTCAGGGGGCGGACCGCTATGGCTACACCTTC
TRBJ1-1 | TRBV5-1 | - | - | CASSYEGTEAFF | TGCGCCAGCAGCTACGAGGGCACTGAAGCTTTCTTT
TRBJ2-5 | TRBV6-1 | - | - | CASSQDWGETQYF | TGTGCCAGCAGTCAGGACTGGGGAGAAACCCAGTACTTC
TRBJ1-1 | TRBV27 | TRBD1 | - | CASSLTGVGTEAFF | TGTGCCAGCAGTTTAACAGGGGTAGGCACTGAAGCTTTCTTT
TRBJ1-2 | TRBV2 | TRBD1 | - | CASSLGQGGGYTF | TGTGCCAGCAGTTTGGGACAGGGTGGGGGCTACACCTTC
TRBJ2-3 | TRBV7-6 | TRBD2 | - | CASSLTSGMTDTQYF | TGTGCCAGCAGCTTAACTAGCGGGATGACAGATACGCAGTATTTT
TRBJ2-7 | TRBV5-1 | TRBD2 | - | CASSLAGSLAGGRGDEQYF | TGCGCCAGCAGCTTGGCGGGGTCTCTAGCGGGAGGCCGGGGCGACGAGCAGTACTTC
TRBJ1-5 | TRBV6-1 | TRBD1 | - | CASSEGRDRGRWPQHF | TGTGCCAGCAGTGAAGGACGGGACAGGGGTAGGTGGCCCCAGCATTTT
TRBJ2-5 | TRBV27 | - | - | CASSSGGPLGETQYF | TGTGCCAGCAGTTCCGGAGGGCCTTTGGGGGAGACCCAGTACTTC
TRBJ2-7 | TRBV28 | - | - | CASSLIRDYEQYF | TGTGCCAGCAGTTTGATACGGGACTACGAGCAGTACTTC
TRBJ2-5 | TRBV10-3 | TRBD2 | - | CAIALELANQETQYF | TGTGCCATCGCTCTTGAACTAGCGAACCAAGAGACCCAGTACTTC